This entry describes one TCR beta chain. This receptor's antigen is unknown. Base qualities are not provided; no much larger clone lies one nucleotide away. The sample originates from a study of blood T cell repertoires in COVID-19 (dated by TCRdb to about 2020). A note on the overall study: The collaborator samples originated in the United States, Italy and Spain and spanned the acute and convalescent phases of COVID-19. The prospective study material was composed of cDNA or gDNA derived from T cells, B-cell-depleted T cells, or PBMCs. Subjects who had been exposed to COVID-19, were actively infected with it, or had recovered from it provided the deeply sampled blood TCRbeta repertoires that made up the dataset. The repertoires were made available in a free public database intended to serve as a resource for research on the immune response to SARS-CoV-2. Samples were obtained from the ongoing ImmuneRACE study (first 160 participants) and from about 1,300 subjects provided by 6 global collaborators. Sample metadata almost always included a de-identified subject ID, COVID-19 status, age in years and sex. Where available, HLA class I and class II types were taken from metadata supplied by the sample provider and were not determined by assay-based typing. The study at large found these results: The amount of clinical and demographic metadata varied by source and participant and was provided uncurated.

Whole blood was collected in K2EDTA tubes by collaborating institutions according to the institutions' own protocols. For TCRbeta analysis, collaborators shipped samples as frozen whole blood, isolated PBMCs, or DNA extracted from either of those sample types. TCRbeta CDR3 regions were amplified from genomic DNA by means of the immunoSEQ Assay, a bias-controlled multiplex PCR. In the source study's methods: The number of nucleated cells in each sample was estimated from the amplification of reference gene primers within the assay. Sequence reads were collapsed and filtered to measure the absolute abundance of every unique TCRbeta CDR3 rearrangement. For each sample, productive Simpson clonality was calculated as the square root of Simpson's diversity index across productive rearrangements. TCRdb re-hosts the immuneACCESS table, in-frame sequences only. Its copies lack some clones; in the studies checked, an unresolved V gene accounts for under half of them, and the cause for the rest is not known. V, J and clone size are those of that table, while D and trimming were read from the DNA. The sample data list tens of thousands of clones, and over 80% of these were observed just once. The leading ten clones occupy about 1.5% of the sample.

This TCR was sampled from a man in his sixties with acute or convalescent COVID-19. The sample comprised peripheral blood.

The sequenced DNA: TGTGCCAGCAGCCATCTGGGAGCGGGAGTCGCAGATACGCAGTATTTT. It encodes CASSHLGAGVADTQYF. The rearranged chain carries TRBV13 and TRBJ2-3, with 8 central nucleotides matching TRBD2. Based on the germline V gene (reference sequence), the CDR1 and CDR2 sequences are PRHDT and FYEKMQ. The CDR3 contains 16 residues, cysteine and phenylalanine counted. The DNA shown is the 48-base CDR3, in frame from base 1. For this chain, trimming is 5 bases at the V end and 4 bases at the J end, and the number of junction bases without a gene match is 11.